A single sample is the source of the 27 T cell receptor beta chains below, sequenced in a study of T cells in Graves' hyperthyroidism and ophthalmopathy. Researchers took RNA transcripts and amplified the TCR beta CDR3 regions from them. First-round RT-PCR of the TCR CDR3 relied on the HTBI primer set. TCRdb reprocessed the multiplex PCR reads via MiXCR and lists one record per CDR3 protein. The table shows 550,000 to 600,000 distinct CDR3 sequences, with 13% to 15% occurring only once. Specimen: blood. The origin of the receptors is a woman under 30 with Graves' ophthalmopathy.

There are many counts of this clonotype. The chain recombines TRBV6-2 or TRBV6-3 with TRBJ2-7; TRBD1 matches at 8 bases. V gave up 6 bases and J gave up 5 bases; unmatched junction bases: 3. The length of the CDR3 is 12 residues. CDR1 is MNHEY, CDR2 SVGEGT, per germline. CDR3 coding DNA: TGTGCCAGCAGACAGGGGGTCCACGAGCAGTACTTC. Residues: CASRQGVHEQYF.

This clonotype was seen a single time. As the CDR3 is not closed by the conserved phenylalanine or tryptophan, this likely results from a read error. The V call is TRBV6-2 or TRBV6-3, the J call TRBJ2-7; a weak D match, TRBD1 (6 bases). CDR1 and CDR2 from the germline V gene are MNHEY and SVGEGT. The CDR3 is 15 residues long. The CDR3 sequence: CASTPQWGLGYVQYL. As DNA, the CDR3 is TGTGCCAGCACCCCACAGTGGGGGCTTGGGTACGTGCAGTACCTC.

The table lists this clonotype with many counts. This chain connects TRBV27 to TRBJ2-3; TRBD2 agrees at 12 bases. This CDR3 spans 17 amino acids. The ends lost 5 bases at V and 6 bases at J; junction bases unmatched: 12. Germline-derived CDR1 and CDR2 are MNHEY and SMNVEV (reference sequence). The DNA for the CDR3 is TGTGCCAGCAGTGCGCGACTAGCGGGAGTGGTAAGCGATACGCAGTATTTT. Amino acid sequence: CASSARLAGVVSDTQYF.

In its sample, this clonotype was seen many times. The V call is TRBV20-1, the J call TRBJ2-1; 12 bases match TRBD1. V was clipped by 0 bases and J by 12 bases; unmatched bases: 15. Looked up from germline, CDR1 is DFQATT and CDR2 is SNEGSKA (reference sequence). The CDR3 has 17 amino acids. CDR3 in amino acids: CSARDHSLRDRGRGQFF. The CDR3 DNA is TGCAGTGCTAGAGACCACAGCCTCCGGGACAGGGGGCGCGGGCAGTTCTTC.

This clonotype was seen only a few times. The rearrangement joins TRBV20-1 to TRBJ1-5; TRBD1 is a possible D gene (5 bases). The CDR3 has 14 amino acids. Germline CDR1 and CDR2: DFQATT and SNEGSKA (reference sequence). V was shortened by 8 bases and J by 8 bases, with 22 bases between the two germline ends. The CDR3 loop reads CSFAKDSLREPQHF. CDR3 coding DNA: TGCAGTTTTGCTAAAGACAGTCTGCGGGAGCCCCAGCATTTT.

Many counts were recorded for this clonotype. V is TRBV12-3 or TRBV12-4 and J is TRBJ2-7, with a tentative D call TRBD1 (5 bases). V was clipped by 7 bases and J by 4 bases, with 8 bases between them. CDR3 length: 11 amino acids. In DNA form, the CDR3 reads TGTGCCAGCACTACAGGATACGAGCAGTACTTC. Translated: CASTTGYEQYF.

This clonotype was observed a few times. This chain uses TRBV27 with TRBJ2-7; TRBD2 aligns across 11 bases. This CDR3 region has 13 residues. CDR1 and CDR2 (germline): MNHEY, SMNVEV (reference sequence). Germline trimming cut 8 bases from V and 3 bases from J; bases unmatched to any gene: 3. The CDR3 bases are TGTGCCAGCGGAGGGACTAGCGGCTACGAGCAGTACTTC. Translated, it gives CASGGTSGYEQYF.

This clonotype was counted many times. The gene calls are TRBV12-3 or TRBV12-4 and TRBJ1-4, with D possibly TRBD1 on 5 matching bases. The CDR3 length is 15 residues. Deletions cut 6 bases from V and 5 bases from J, with 16 bases between. Here the CDR3 reads CASSSPGQRNEKLFF. The CDR3 DNA is TGTGCCAGCAGCTCCCCGGGGCAGAGGAATGAAAAACTGTTTTTT.

Ten or more counts support this clonotype. The rearrangement links TRBV11-2 to TRBJ2-7; D possibly corresponds to TRBD1 (5 bases). The CDR3 is made up of 14 amino acids. Germline loops: CDR1 SGHAT, CDR2 FQNNGV. V lost 1 base to trimming and J lost 2 bases, with 9 bases between them. CDR3 residues: CASSLVREPYEQYF. The CDR3 region has the DNA TGTGCCAGCAGCTTAGTCAGGGAACCCTACGAGCAGTACTTC.

This clonotype was seen repeatedly, ten times or more. The J gene is TRBJ2-5, the V gene TRBV12-3 or TRBV12-4; D possibly corresponds to TRBD2 (5 bases). V dropped 3 bases and J dropped 5 bases, with 19 bases sitting between them. The CDR3 sequence is 16 residues long. The CDR3 spells CASSFPQPGSRETQYF. CDR3 in DNA: TGTGCCAGCAGTTTCCCACAACCGGGATCACGGGAGACCCAGTACTTC.

This clonotype turned up a few times. V and J are TRBV6-2 or TRBV6-3 and TRBJ1-5; TRBD1 matches 7 bases. Germline V CDR1 and CDR2: MNHEY, SVGEGT. The V and J ends lost 4 bases and 7 bases, in that order; junction bases with no gene match: 13. The CDR3 totals 16 residues. CDR3 residues: CASSSTGTEVLQPQHF. CDR3 in DNA: TGTGCCAGCAGTTCAACCGGGACAGAGGTGCTACAGCCCCAGCATTTT.

This rearrangement joins TRBV20-1 to TRBJ2-2; 7 nucleotides match TRBD1. V was pared by 5 bases and J by 6 bases, with 3 bases of the junction left unmatched. The CDR3 totals 12 residues. Per the germline V gene, CDR1 is DFQATT and CDR2 is SNEGSKA (reference sequence). The CDR3, as DNA: TGCAGTGCTCAAGACAGGGCCGGGGAGCTGTTTTTT. It specifies CSAQDRAGELFF.

This clonotype was picked up a small number of times. The J gene is TRBJ1-2, the V gene TRBV10-2; D remains ambiguous. V was cut by 4 bases and J by 3 bases, with 18 bases left in between. The CDR3 runs 16 residues. Germline V CDR1 and CDR2: WSHSY, SAAADI. CDR3 coding DNA: TGCGCCAGCAGTGCAATCACCGAGAGGGCCTACTATGGCTACACCTTC. Translating it yields CASSAITERAYYGYTF.

This clonotype was recorded many times. The chain has TRBV11-2 and TRBJ2-5; D gene ambiguous. The germline CDR1 and CDR2 sequences are SGHAT and FQNNGV. CDR3 size: 14 residues. The V end lost 1 base, the J end lost 1 base, and 7 bases lay between the germline ends. CDR3 loop: CASSLGATQETQYF. The DNA for the CDR3 is TGTGCCAGCAGCTTAGGTGCCACCCAAGAGACCCAGTACTTC.

This clonotype was observed many times. DNA of the CDR3: TGTGCCAGCAGACCGGAATACAGGGGGCTGGACACTGAAGCTTTCTTT. Translation gives CASRPEYRGLDTEAFF. This chain joins TRBV27 and TRBJ1-1; 9 bases are a match to TRBD1. There are 16 residues in the CDR3. Unmatched junction bases numbered 11, after V lost 6 bases and J lost 3 bases. Germline CDR1 MNHEY, CDR2 SMNVEV (reference sequence).

On this clonotype itself: This may be a read error, as it is one base from a much larger clone. This chain uses TRBV27 with TRBJ1-1; D is undetermined. The CDR3 spans 16 residues. The V gene lost 2 bases and the J gene lost 1 base, with 14 bases spanning the gap. Germline V gene sequence: CDR1 MNHEY, CDR2 SMNVEV (reference sequence). The DNA of the CDR3 is TGTGCCAGCAGTTTACAGACCGGGGTACCGAACACTGAAGCTTTCTTT. Amino acids: CASSLQTGVPNTEAFF.

The V call is TRBV6-2 or TRBV6-3, the J call TRBJ2-1, with TRBD2 matching 7 bases. V lost 5 bases to trimming and J lost 7 bases; unmatched junction nucleotides: 8. The CDR3 sequence is 14 residues long. The V gene's germline CDR1 is MNHEY and CDR2 SVGEGT. CDR3 sequence reads: CASSPRAAGNEQFF. In nucleotides, the CDR3 is TGTGCCAGCAGTCCCCGGGCAGCGGGGAATGAGCAGTTCTTC.

The sample holds many counts of this clonotype. V gene TRBV6-2 or TRBV6-3 combines with J gene TRBJ2-7; D is perhaps TRBD1 (6 bases). Per the germline V gene, CDR1 is MNHEY and CDR2 is SVGEGT. V was pared by 6 bases and J by 3 bases, with 15 bases between. The CDR3 has 14 residues. The DNA for the CDR3 is TGTGCCAGCAGCCCCCGCCAGGGGCTCTACGAGCAGTACTTC. It encodes CASSPRQGLYEQYF.

J is TRBJ2-1 and V is TRBV24-1; D unclear. The CDR3 sequence is 14 residues long. The germline gives CDR1 KGHDR, CDR2 SFDVKD. Trimming removed 5 bases from V and 10 bases from J, with 17 bases in between. In DNA, the CDR3 is TGTGCCACCAGTGTCACCGGTTTGGCAGCCGAGCAGTTCTTC. This sequence encodes CATSVTGLAAEQFF.

At least ten counts were recorded for this clonotype. The chain links TRBV11-2 to TRBJ2-1; D perhaps matches TRBD2 (6 bases). The V gene lost 4 bases and the J gene lost 2 bases, with 12 bases spanning the gap. CDR1 and CDR2 from the germline V gene are SGHAT and FQNNGV. There are 15 residues in the CDR3. The CDR3 DNA is TGTGCCAGCAGCTCCCTCGGGACTCCCTACAATGAGCAGTTCTTC. The encoded protein is CASSSLGTPYNEQFF.

With regard to this clonotype: Just one base apart from a much larger clone, this may be a read error. The chain joins TRBV28 to TRBJ2-5; 11 nucleotides agree with TRBD2. Unmatched junction bases numbered 13, after V lost 6 bases and J lost 7 bases. The CDR3 sequence is 16 residues long. Germline CDR1 is MDHEN and CDR2 is SYDVKM. CDR3 region: CASRTVAGGPGGTQYF. CDR3 sequence (DNA): TGTGCCAGCAGGACAGTAGCGGGAGGGCCGGGAGGGACCCAGTACTTC.

The sample holds a few counts of this clonotype. V gene TRBV9 combines with J gene TRBJ2-1, with TRBD1 matching 12 bases. V lost 3 bases to trimming and J lost 2 bases; unmatched junction nucleotides: 9. CDR1 and CDR2 (germline): SGDLS, YYNGEE. This CDR3 contains 18 residues. The DNA of the CDR3 is TGTGCCAGCAGCGGATCCCGGGACAGGGGGCGAGCCTACAATGAGCAGTTCTTC. Protein: CASSGSRDRGRAYNEQFF. The full variable domain, with the rest looked up from reference TRBV9 and TRBJ2-1, is DSGVTQTPKHLITATGQRVTLRCSPRSGDLSVYWYQQSLDQGLQFLIQYYNGEERAKGNILERFSAQQFPDLHSELNLSSLELGDSALYFCASSGSRDRGRAYNEQFFGPGTRLTVL.

This clonotype was recorded many times. The J gene is TRBJ2-7, the V gene TRBV30, with 7 bases aligning to TRBD1. The trim removed 1 base at V and 5 bases at J, leaving 2 bases unmatched. Germline CDR1 GTSNPN, CDR2 SVGIG (reference sequence). This CDR3 spans 12 amino acids. CDR3 in amino acids: CAWSGQGHEQYF. CDR3 sequence (DNA): TGTGCCTGGAGTGGACAGGGCCACGAGCAGTACTTC.

Remarks on this clonotype: A much larger clone differs from this one at a single base, so this may be a read error. This rearrangement joins TRBV28 to TRBJ1-3; D is perhaps TRBD1 (5 bases). From germline, CDR1 is MDHEN and CDR2 SYDVKM. This CDR3 is 15 amino acids long. CDR3 nucleotide sequence: TGTGCCAGCAGTTTGGGACTGATCTCTGGAAACGCCATATATTTT. This sequence encodes CASSLGLISGNAIYF. Full variable domain (rest looked up from reference TRBV28 and TRBJ1-3): DVKVTQSSRYLVKRTGEKVFLECVQDMDHENMFWYRQDPGLGLRLIYFSYDVKMKEKGDIPEGYSVSREKKERFSLILESASTNQTSMYLCASSLGLISGNAIYFGEGSWLTVV.

This clonotype was detected a few times. This chain links TRBV20-1 with TRBJ2-2; D gene uncertain. Germline V gives CDR1 DFQATT, CDR2 SNEGSKA (reference sequence). The CDR3 totals 16 residues. Trimming took off 0 bases at V and 3 bases at J, with 14 bases between the two ends. DNA of the CDR3: TGCAGTGCTAGAGATTCCTGGACGCCTGACACCGGGGAGCTGTTTTTT. Protein sequence: CSARDSWTPDTGELFF.

This clonotype has ten or more counts. The chain uses TRBV2 and TRBJ2-2; 11 nucleotides match TRBD2. This CDR3 has 16 residues. J gave up 1 base and V 8 bases, and 6 bases lay outside the gene matches. Germline V gene sequence: CDR1 SNHLY, CDR2 FYNNEI. The CDR3 loop reads CASAPGTSGNTGELFF. The CDR3 region has the DNA TGTGCCAGCGCCCCGGGGACTAGCGGGAACACCGGGGAGCTGTTTTTT.

This clonotype has ten or more counts. The rearrangement joins TRBV27 to TRBJ2-1, with 8 positions matching TRBD2. With V trimmed by 3 bases and J by 7 bases, 8 bases remained unmatched. The CDR3 contains 15 residues. From germline, CDR1 is MNHEY and CDR2 SMNVEV (reference sequence). CDR3 DNA sequence: TGTGCCAGCAGTTTTGTGTCGGGAGGGATTAATGAGCAGTTCTTC. This gives the protein CASSFVSGGINEQFF.